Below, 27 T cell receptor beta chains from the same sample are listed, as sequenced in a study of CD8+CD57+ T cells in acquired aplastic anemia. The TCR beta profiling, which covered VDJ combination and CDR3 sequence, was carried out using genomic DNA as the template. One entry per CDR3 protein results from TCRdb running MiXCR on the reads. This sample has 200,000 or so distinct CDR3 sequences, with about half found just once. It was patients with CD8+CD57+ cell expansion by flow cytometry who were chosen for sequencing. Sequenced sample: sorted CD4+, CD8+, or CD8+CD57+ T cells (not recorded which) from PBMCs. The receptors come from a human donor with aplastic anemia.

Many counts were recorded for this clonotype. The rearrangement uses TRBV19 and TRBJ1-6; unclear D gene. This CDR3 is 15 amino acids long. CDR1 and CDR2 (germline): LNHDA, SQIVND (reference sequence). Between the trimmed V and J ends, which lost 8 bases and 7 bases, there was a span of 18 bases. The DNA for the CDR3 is TGTGCCAGTCGCCCACCGGGAGGTATGAATTCACCCCTCCACTTT. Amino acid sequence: CASRPPGGMNSPLHF.

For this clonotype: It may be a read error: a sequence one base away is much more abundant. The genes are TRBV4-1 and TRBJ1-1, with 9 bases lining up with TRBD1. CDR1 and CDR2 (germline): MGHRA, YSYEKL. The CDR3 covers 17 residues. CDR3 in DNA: TGCGCCAACAGCCAAGTCGGACAGGGGCTCATGAACACTGAAGCTTTCTTT. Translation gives CANSQVGQGLMNTEAFF.

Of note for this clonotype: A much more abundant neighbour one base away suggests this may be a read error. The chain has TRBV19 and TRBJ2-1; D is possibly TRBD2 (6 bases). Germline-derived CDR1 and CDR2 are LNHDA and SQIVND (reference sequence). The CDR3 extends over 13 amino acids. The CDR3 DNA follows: TGTGCCAGTAGTCGGGGGTCCTACAATGAGCGGTTCTTC. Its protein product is CASSRGSYNERFF. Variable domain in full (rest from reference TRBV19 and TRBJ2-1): DGGITQSPKYLFRKEGQNVTLSCEQNLNHDAMYWYRQDPGQGLRLIYYSQIVNDFQKGDIAEGYSVSREKKESFPLTVTSAQKNPTAFYLCASSRGSYNERFFGPGTRLTVL.

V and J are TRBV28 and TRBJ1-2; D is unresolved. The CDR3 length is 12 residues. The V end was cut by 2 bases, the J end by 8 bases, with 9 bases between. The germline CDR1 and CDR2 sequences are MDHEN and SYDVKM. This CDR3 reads CASSLLSSGYTF. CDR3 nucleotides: TGTGCCAGCAGTTTACTCTCTTCGGGCTACACCTTC.

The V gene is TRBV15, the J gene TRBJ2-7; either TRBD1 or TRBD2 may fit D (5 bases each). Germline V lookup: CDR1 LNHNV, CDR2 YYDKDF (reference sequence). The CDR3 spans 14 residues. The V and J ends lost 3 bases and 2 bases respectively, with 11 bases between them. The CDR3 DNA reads TGTGCCACCAGCAGCCCAATGGGGGCCTACGAGCAGTACTTC. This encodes CATSSPMGAYEQYF. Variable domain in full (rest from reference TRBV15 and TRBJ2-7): DAMVIQNPRYQVTQFGKPVTLSCSQTLNHNVMYWYQQKSSQAPKLLFHYYDKDFNNEADTPDNFQSRRPNTSFCFLDIRSPGLGDTAMYLCATSSPMGAYEQYFGPGTRLTVT.

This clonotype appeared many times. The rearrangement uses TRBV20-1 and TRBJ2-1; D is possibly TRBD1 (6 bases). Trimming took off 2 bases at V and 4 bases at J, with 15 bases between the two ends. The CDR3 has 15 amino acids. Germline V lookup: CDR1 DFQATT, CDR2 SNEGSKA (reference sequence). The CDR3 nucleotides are TGCAGTGCTAGAAGGGAATTGGGGGCGTACAATGAGCAGTTCTTC. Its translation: CSARRELGAYNEQFF.

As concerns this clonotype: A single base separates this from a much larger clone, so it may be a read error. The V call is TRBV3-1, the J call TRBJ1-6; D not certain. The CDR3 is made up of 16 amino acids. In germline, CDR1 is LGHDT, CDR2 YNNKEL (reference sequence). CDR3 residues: CASSQGDRRSNSPLYF. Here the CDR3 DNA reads TGTGCCAGCAGCCAAGGGGATCGAAGGTCTAATTCACCCCTCTACTTT.

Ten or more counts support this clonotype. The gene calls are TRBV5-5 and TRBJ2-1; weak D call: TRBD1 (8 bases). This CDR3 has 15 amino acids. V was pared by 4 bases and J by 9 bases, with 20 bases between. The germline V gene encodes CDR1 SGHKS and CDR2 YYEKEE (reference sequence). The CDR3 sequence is CASSPRTGRGPEQFF. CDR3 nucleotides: TGTGCCAGCAGCCCTAGGACAGGGAGGGGGCCTGAGCAGTTCTTC. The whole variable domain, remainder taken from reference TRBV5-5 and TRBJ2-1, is DAGVTQSPTHLIKTRGQQVTLRCSPISGHKSVSWYQQVLGQGPQFIFQYYEKEERGRGNFPDRFSARQFPNYSSELNVNALLLGDSALYLCASSPRTGRGPEQFFGPGTRLTVL.

CDR3 sequence (DNA): TGCGCCAGCAGCTTGGGGGCAGGGGGCCCCTACACTGAAGCTTTCTTT. Its translation: CASSLGAGGPYTEAFF. The genes are TRBV5-1 and TRBJ1-1, with 8 nucleotides matching TRBD1. The CDR3 length is 16 residues. Germline CDR1 reads SGHRS; CDR2 reads YFSETQ. V trimming: 0 bases; J trimming: 3 bases; junction bases outside the gene matches: 7.

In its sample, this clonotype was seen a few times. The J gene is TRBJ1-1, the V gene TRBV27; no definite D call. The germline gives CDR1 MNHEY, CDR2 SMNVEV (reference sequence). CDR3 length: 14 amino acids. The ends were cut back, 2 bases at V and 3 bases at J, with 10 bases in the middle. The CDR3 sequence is CASSLVDMYTEAFF. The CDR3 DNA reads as TGTGCCAGCAGTTTAGTGGATATGTACACTGAAGCTTTCTTT.

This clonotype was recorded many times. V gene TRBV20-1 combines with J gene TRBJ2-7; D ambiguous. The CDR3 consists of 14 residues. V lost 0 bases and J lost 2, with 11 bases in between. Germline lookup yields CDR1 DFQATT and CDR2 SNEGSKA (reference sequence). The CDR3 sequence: CSAREDLAAYEQYF. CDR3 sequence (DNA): TGCAGTGCTAGAGAGGATTTGGCAGCCTACGAGCAGTACTTC.

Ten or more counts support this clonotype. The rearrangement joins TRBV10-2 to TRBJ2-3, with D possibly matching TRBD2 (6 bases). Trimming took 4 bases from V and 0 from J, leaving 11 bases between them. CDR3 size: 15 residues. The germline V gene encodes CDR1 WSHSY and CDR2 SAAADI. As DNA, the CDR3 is TGCGCCAGCAGTGGAACGGGGGTTAGCACAGATACGCAGTATTTT. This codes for CASSGTGVSTDTQYF.

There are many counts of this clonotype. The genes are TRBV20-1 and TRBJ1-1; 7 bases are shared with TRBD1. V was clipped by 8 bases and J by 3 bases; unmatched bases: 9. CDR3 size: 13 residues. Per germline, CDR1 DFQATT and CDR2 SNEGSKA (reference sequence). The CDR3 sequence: CSPRSDRDTEAFF. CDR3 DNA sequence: TGCAGTCCCAGATCCGACAGGGACACTGAAGCTTTCTTT.

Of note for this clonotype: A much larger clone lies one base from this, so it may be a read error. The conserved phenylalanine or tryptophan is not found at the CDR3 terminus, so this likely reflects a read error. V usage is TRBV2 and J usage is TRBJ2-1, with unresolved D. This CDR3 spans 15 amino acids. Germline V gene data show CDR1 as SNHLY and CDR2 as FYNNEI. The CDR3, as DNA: TGTGCCAGCAGCGCTCGCTTCAGCTCCTACAATGGGCAGTTCCTC. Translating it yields CASSARFSSYNGQFL.

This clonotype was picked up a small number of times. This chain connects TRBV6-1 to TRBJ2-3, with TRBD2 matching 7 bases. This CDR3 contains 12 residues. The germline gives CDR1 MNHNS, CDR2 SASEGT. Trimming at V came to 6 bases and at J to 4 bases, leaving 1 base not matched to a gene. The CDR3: CASRGGSDTQYF. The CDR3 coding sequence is TGTGCCAGCAGGGGGGGGTCAGATACGCAGTATTTT.

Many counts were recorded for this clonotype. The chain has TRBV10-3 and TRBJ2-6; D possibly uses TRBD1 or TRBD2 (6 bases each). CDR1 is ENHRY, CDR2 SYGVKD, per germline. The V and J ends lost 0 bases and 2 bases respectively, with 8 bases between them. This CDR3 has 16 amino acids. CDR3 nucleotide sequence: TGTGCCATCAGTGAGTCGAGGGGGGCTGGGGCCAACGTCCTGACTTTC. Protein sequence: CAISESRGAGANVLTF.

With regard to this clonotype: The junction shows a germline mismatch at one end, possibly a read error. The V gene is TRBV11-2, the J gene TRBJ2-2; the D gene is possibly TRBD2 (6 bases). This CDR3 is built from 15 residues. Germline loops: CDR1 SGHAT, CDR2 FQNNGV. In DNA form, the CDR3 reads TGCGCCAGCAGCTTGGGACTCTCGAACACCGGGGAGCTGCTTTTT. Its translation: CASSLGLSNTGELLF.

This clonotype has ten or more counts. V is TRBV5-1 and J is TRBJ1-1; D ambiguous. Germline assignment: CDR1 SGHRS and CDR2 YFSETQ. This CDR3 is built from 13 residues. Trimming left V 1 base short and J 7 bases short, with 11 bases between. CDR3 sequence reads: CASSLNIQSEAFF. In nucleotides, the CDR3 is TGCGCCAGCAGCTTGAACATCCAGAGTGAAGCTTTCTTT. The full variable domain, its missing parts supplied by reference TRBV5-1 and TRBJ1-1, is KAGVTQTPRYLIKTRGQQVTLSCSPISGHRSVSWYQQTPGQGLQFLFEYFSETQRNKGNFPGRFSGRQFSNSRSEMNVSTLELGDSALYLCASSLNIQSEAFFGQGTRLTVV.

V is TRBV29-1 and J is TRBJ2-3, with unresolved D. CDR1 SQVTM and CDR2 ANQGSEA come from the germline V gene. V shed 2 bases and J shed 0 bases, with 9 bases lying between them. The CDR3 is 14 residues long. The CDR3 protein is CSVESLTSTDTQYF. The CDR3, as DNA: TGCAGCGTTGAATCTCTAACTAGCACAGATACGCAGTATTTT.

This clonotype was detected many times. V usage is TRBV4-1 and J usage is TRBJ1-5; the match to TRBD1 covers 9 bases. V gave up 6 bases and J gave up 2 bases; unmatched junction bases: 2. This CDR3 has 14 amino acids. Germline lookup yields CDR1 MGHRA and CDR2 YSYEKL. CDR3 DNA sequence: TGCGCCAGCAGGCGGACAGGGGGCAATCAGCCCCAGCATTTT. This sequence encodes CASRRTGGNQPQHF.

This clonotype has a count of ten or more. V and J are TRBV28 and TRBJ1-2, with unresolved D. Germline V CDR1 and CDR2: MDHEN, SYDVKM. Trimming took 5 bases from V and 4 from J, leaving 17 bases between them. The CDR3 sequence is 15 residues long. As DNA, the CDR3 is TGTGCCAGCAGTACCTCCCCTCGGATGGGCTATGGCTACACCTTC. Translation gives CASSTSPRMGYGYTF.

This chain's CDR3 is CASSSRSGGSNEQFF. DNA of the CDR3: TGTGCCAGCAGCTCGCGTAGCGGGGGGTCCAATGAGCAGTTCTTC. The chain has TRBV11-3 and TRBJ2-1; TRBD2 aligns across 10 bases. This CDR3 has 15 residues. The V gene end was trimmed by 4 bases and the J gene end by 6 bases; junction bases not matched to a gene: 6. Looked up from germline, CDR1 is SGHNT and CDR2 is YENEEA.

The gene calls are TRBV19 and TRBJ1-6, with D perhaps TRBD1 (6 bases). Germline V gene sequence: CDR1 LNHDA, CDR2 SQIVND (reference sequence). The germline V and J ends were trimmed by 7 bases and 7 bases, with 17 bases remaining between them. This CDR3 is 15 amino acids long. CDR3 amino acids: CASTFGGSTNSPLHF. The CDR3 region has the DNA TGTGCCAGTACCTTTGGGGGCAGTACAAATTCACCCCTCCACTTT.

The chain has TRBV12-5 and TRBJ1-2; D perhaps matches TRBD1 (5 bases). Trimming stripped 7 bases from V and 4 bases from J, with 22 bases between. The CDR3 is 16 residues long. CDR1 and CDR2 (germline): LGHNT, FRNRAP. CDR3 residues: CASALKGSPGVYGYTF. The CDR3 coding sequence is TGTGCTAGTGCCCTGAAGGGGTCTCCGGGAGTCTATGGCTACACCTTC.

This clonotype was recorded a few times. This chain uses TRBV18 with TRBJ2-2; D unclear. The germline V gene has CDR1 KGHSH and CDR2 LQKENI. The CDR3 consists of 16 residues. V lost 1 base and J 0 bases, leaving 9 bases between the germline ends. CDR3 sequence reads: CASSPRKTANTGELFF. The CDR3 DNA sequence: TGTGCCAGCTCACCACGGAAAACAGCGAACACCGGGGAGCTGTTTTTT.

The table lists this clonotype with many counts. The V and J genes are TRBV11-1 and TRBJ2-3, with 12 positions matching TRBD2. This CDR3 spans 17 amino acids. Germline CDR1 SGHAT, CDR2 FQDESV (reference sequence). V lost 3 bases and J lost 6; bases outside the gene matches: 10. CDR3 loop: CASSLATTSGGADTQYF. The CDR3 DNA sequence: TGTGCCAGCAGCTTGGCTACGACTAGCGGGGGTGCGGATACGCAGTATTTT.

CDR3 DNA: TGTGCCAGTAGTATCAATCCCTTCACTGAAGCTTTCTTT. Residues: CASSINPFTEAFF. The V call is TRBV19, the J call TRBJ1-1, with D uncertain. Germline CDR1 LNHDA, CDR2 SQIVND (reference sequence). V was shortened by 3 bases and J by 4 bases, with 9 bases between the two germline ends. The CDR3 consists of 13 residues.